These 20 T cell receptor beta chains originate from one sample sequenced in a study of T cell responses to AZD1222 COVID-19 vaccine. Profiling relied on immunoSEQ multiplex PCR, and the TCRdb table lists in-frame clones only, not all of them. The table shows 150,000 or so clones, with just over 90% occurring only once. Source: peripheral blood, taken on day 0 of AZD1222 vaccination. The receptors were gathered from an adult in good health.

The chain recombines TRBV6-5 with TRBJ2-7; no definite D call. Trimming pared 6 bases from V and 1 base from J, leaving 16 bases between. The V gene's germline CDR1 is MNHEY and CDR2 SVGAGI. The CDR3 spans 15 residues. The CDR3 is CASSPSTAASYEQYF. The CDR3 bases are TGTGCCAGCAGCCCCAGCACCGCTGCTTCCTACGAGCAGTACTTC.

The J gene is TRBJ2-3, the V gene TRBV5-1; D unclear. CDR3 length: 14 amino acids. The V end lost 2 bases, the J end lost 0 bases, and 7 bases lay between the germline ends. Germline V gene data show CDR1 as SGHRS and CDR2 as YFSETQ. The CDR3 region is CASSLGPSTDTQYF. Written as DNA, the CDR3 is TGCGCCAGCAGCTTAGGACCTAGCACAGATACGCAGTATTTT.

As regards this clone: Other DNA sequences in this sample translate to the same CDR3. This chain joins TRBV28 and TRBJ1-4; 8 bases are shared with TRBD1. The CDR3 has 15 amino acids. The J segment lost 7 bases and the V segment lost 5 bases, leaving 9 bases of the junction unmatched. CDR1 and CDR2 (germline): MDHEN, SYDVKM. This CDR3 reads CASSLGQGFREKLFF. CDR3 coding DNA: TGTGCCAGCAGTCTCGGACAGGGTTTTCGTGAAAAACTGTTTTTT.

The rearrangement joins TRBV10-3 to TRBJ1-2, with TRBD1 identical over 8 bases. The V gene end was trimmed by 6 bases and the J gene end by 6 bases; junction bases not matched to a gene: 6. The CDR3 totals 13 residues. Germline-derived CDR1 and CDR2 are ENHRY and SYGVKD. The CDR3 sequence is CAISATGGDGYTF. Here the CDR3 DNA reads TGTGCCATCAGCGCCACAGGGGGGGATGGCTACACCTTC.

The rearrangement uses TRBV5-4 and TRBJ2-1; possible D gene TRBD2, 5 bases. V was trimmed by 3 bases and J by 0 bases, leaving 13 bases between them. Germline V gene sequence: CDR1 SGHNT, CDR2 YYREEE (reference sequence). The CDR3 has 16 amino acids. The CDR3 DNA reads TGTGCCAGCAGCTCCCGGGAAATTCTCTCCTACAATGAGCAGTTCTTC. Its translation: CASSSREILSYNEQFF.

This chain uses TRBV10-2 with TRBJ1-4; D is perhaps TRBD1 (6 bases). The germline gives CDR1 WSHSY, CDR2 SAAADI. Trimming cost V 5 bases and J 7 bases, with 11 bases left between them. This CDR3 is 13 amino acids long. CDR3 DNA sequence: TGCGCCAGCAGTAGGGGGAGTGGTGAAAAACTGTTTTTT. This sequence encodes CASSRGSGEKLFF.

This clone was picked up one time. V gene TRBV14 combines with J gene TRBJ1-6; D is uncertain. This CDR3 is built from 17 residues. V lost 1 base and J lost 2, with 12 bases in between. Germline loops: CDR1 SGHDN, CDR2 FVKESK. In DNA form, the CDR3 reads TGTGCCAGCAGCCAAGGGTTTGAAGGAACCTATAATTCACCCCTCCACTTT. Protein product: CASSQGFEGTYNSPLHF.

This sequence joins TRBV6-1 and TRBJ1-5; TRBD1 is a possible D gene (5 bases). CDR1 is MNHNS, CDR2 SASEGT, per germline. V was cut by 0 bases and J by 5 bases, with 17 bases left in between. CDR3 size: 17 residues. Here the CDR3 reads CASSEAPGSRGDQPQHF. DNA of the CDR3: TGTGCCAGCAGTGAAGCTCCGGGGTCGAGGGGAGATCAGCCCCAGCATTTT.

The chain has TRBV2 and TRBJ1-4; no clear D. The CDR3 sequence is 15 residues long. V lost 6 bases and J 10 bases, leaving 21 bases between the germline ends. Germline CDR1 and CDR2: SNHLY and FYNNEI. For the CDR3, the DNA is TGTGCCAGCAGCCTGAACTCGGTGCCTTGGGGAAAACTGTTTTTT. Protein sequence: CASSLNSVPWGKLFF. The full variable domain, completed using reference TRBV2 and TRBJ1-4, is EPEVTQTPSHQVTQMGQEVILRCVPISNHLYFYWYRQILGQKVEFLVSFYNNEISEKSEIFDDQFSVERPDGSNFTLKIRSTKLEDSAMYFCASSLNSVPWGKLFFGSGTQLSVL.

This chain connects TRBV18 to TRBJ2-4, with D perhaps being TRBD1 or TRBD2 (5 bases each). V lost 0 bases, J lost 0 bases, and 12 bases lay in between. The germline V gene has CDR1 KGHSH and CDR2 LQKENI. This CDR3 contains 17 residues. Written as DNA, the CDR3 is TGTGCCAGCTCACCACCGAGGGACCAGCAAGCCAAAAACATTCAGTACTTC. This sequence encodes CASSPPRDQQAKNIQYF.

This chain links TRBV5-5 with TRBJ1-2, with D perhaps matching TRBD1 (6 bases). Trimming left V 0 bases short and J 5 bases short, with 11 bases between. The germline CDR1 and CDR2 sequences are SGHKS and YYEKEE (reference sequence). The CDR3 covers 14 residues. The DNA for the CDR3 is TGTGCCAGCAGCTTGGTGGACAGCTCTTATGGCTACACCTTC. Protein: CASSLVDSSYGYTF. Drawing the rest from reference TRBV5-5 and TRBJ1-2, the complete variable domain is DAGVTQSPTHLIKTRGQQVTLRCSPISGHKSVSWYQQVLGQGPQFIFQYYEKEERGRGNFPDRFSARQFPNYSSELNVNALLLGDSALYLCASSLVDSSYGYTFGSGTRLTVV.

The chain couples TRBV30 to TRBJ1-2; TRBD1 might be the D (5 bases). The V gene's germline CDR1 is GTSNPN and CDR2 SVGIG (reference sequence). The CDR3 consists of 16 residues. Deletions cut 0 bases from V and 5 bases from J, with 19 bases between. This CDR3 is CAWSVRGGAERYGYTF. The CDR3 bases are TGTGCCTGGAGTGTACGAGGAGGGGCAGAGCGATATGGCTACACCTTC.

The V gene is TRBV6-6, the J gene TRBJ1-1, with TRBD1 matching 8 bases. There are 15 residues in the CDR3. Germline V gene data show CDR1 as MNHNY and CDR2 as SVGAGI (reference sequence). V dropped 1 base and J dropped 1; count of bases not matched to a gene: 2. CDR3 DNA sequence: TGTGCCAGCAGTTACTTGGGGACAGGGAACACTGAAGCTTTCTTT. This gives the protein CASSYLGTGNTEAFF.

The chain combines TRBV19 with TRBJ2-6; TRBD1 matches 8 bases. The junction had 12 bases not matched to a gene; V was cut back by 6 bases and J by 2 bases. The length of the CDR3 is 18 residues. Germline-derived CDR1 and CDR2 are LNHDA and SQIVND (reference sequence). The CDR3 bases are TGTGCCAGTAGGGGGCGCGGACAGGGCTTCACTGGGGCCAACGTCCTGACTTTC. It codes for CASRGRGQGFTGANVLTF.

This chain uses TRBV5-1 with TRBJ1-2; 9 positions match TRBD1. The CDR3 extends over 18 amino acids. Germline V gives CDR1 SGHRS, CDR2 YFSETQ. V shed 0 bases and J 0 bases; nucleotides not matched to a gene: 9. The CDR3 here is CASSLVGTGSPTNYGYTF. The CDR3, as DNA: TGCGCCAGCAGCTTGGTAGGGACAGGGTCGCCAACTAACTATGGCTACACCTTC. Complete variable domain (other parts from reference TRBV5-1 and TRBJ1-2): KAGVTQTPRYLIKTRGQQVTLSCSPISGHRSVSWYQQTPGQGLQFLFEYFSETQRNKGNFPGRFSGRQFSNSRSEMNVSTLELGDSALYLCASSLVGTGSPTNYGYTFGSGTRLTVV.

J is TRBJ1-6 and V is TRBV18; 10 positions match TRBD1. There are 16 residues in the CDR3. J was trimmed by 9 bases and V by 3 bases; bases with no gene match: 8. CDR1 is KGHSH, CDR2 LQKENI, per germline. The CDR3 DNA reads TGTGCCAGCTCACCGACCCGGGACAGGGGAGGTTCACCCCTCCACTTT. As protein: CASSPTRDRGGSPLHF.

The V and J genes are TRBV4-1 and TRBJ1-5; D gene uncertain. The ends were cut back, 0 bases at V and 5 bases at J, with 8 bases in the middle. Germline CDR1 reads MGHRA; CDR2 reads YSYEKL. The CDR3 is made up of 14 amino acids. The CDR3 spells CASSQDPADQPQHF. CDR3 in DNA: TGCGCCAGCAGCCAAGATCCGGCAGATCAGCCCCAGCATTTT.

The count of this clone is one. The genes are TRBV27 and TRBJ1-2; TRBD1 might be the D (5 bases). Deletions cut 5 bases from V and 4 bases from J, with 14 bases between. The CDR3 has 14 amino acids. CDR1 is MNHEY, CDR2 SMNVEV, per germline (reference sequence). CDR3 sequence (DNA): TGTGCCAGCAGTCCGCAGGGACGCGGCTATGGCTACACCTTC. This sequence encodes CASSPQGRGYGYTF.

The chain uses TRBV5-1 and TRBJ1-2; 12 bases fit TRBD1. With 4 bases clipped from V and 7 bases from J, the junction kept 8 bases outside the gene matches. Germline CDR1 is SGHRS and CDR2 is YFSETQ. The length of the CDR3 is 15 residues. The CDR3 DNA follows: TGCGCCAGCAGCCCCCCGGGACAGGGGGCAATTGGCTACACCTTC. Amino acid sequence: CASSPPGQGAIGYTF. Combining the CDR3 with reference TRBV5-1 and TRBJ1-2 gives the whole variable domain KAGVTQTPRYLIKTRGQQVTLSCSPISGHRSVSWYQQTPGQGLQFLFEYFSETQRNKGNFPGRFSGRQFSNSRSEMNVSTLELGDSALYLCASSPPGQGAIGYTFGSGTRLTVV.

The chain has TRBV19 and TRBJ2-2; D call uncertain. V lost 4 bases and J 4 bases, leaving 7 bases between the germline ends. This CDR3 spans 13 amino acids. Germline CDR1 is LNHDA and CDR2 is SQIVND (reference sequence). CDR3 bases: TGTGCCAGTAGTACAGCCGGCACCGGGGAGCTGTTTTTT. Amino acids: CASSTAGTGELFF.